These 25 T cell receptor beta chains originate from one sample sequenced in a study of graft-versus-host responses after intestinal transplantation. These receptors have no known antigen. Sequencing used immunoSEQ multiplex PCR; TCRdb keeps in-frame clones, though not all of them. Of over 90,000 clones detected, roughly 90% appear once; the ten largest clones hold 0.5%. The sample consisted of unstimulated CD8+ T cells sorted from spleen or lymph node cells, taken before intestinal transplant. The receptors come from a human donor who received an intestinal transplant.

This chain joins TRBV6-5 and TRBJ1-1; 10 nucleotides agree with TRBD1. The V segment lost 4 bases and the J segment 8 bases; nucleotides outside the gene matches: 13. The CDR3 contains 16 residues. CDR1 and CDR2 from the germline V gene are MNHEY and SVGAGI. CDR3 DNA: TGTGCCAGCAGTTCGCTCACCGGGACAGGGGTTTTGGAAGCTTTCTTT. Translating gives CASSSLTGTGVLEAFF.

J is TRBJ1-5 and V is TRBV9; maybe TRBD1 (6 bases). This CDR3 has 14 residues. V lost 0 bases to trimming and J lost 6 bases, with 10 bases between them. Germline loops: CDR1 SGDLS, CDR2 YYNGEE. The CDR3 region has the DNA TGTGCCAGCAGCGTAGCTGGGACACTTCAGCCCCAGCATTTT. Protein product: CASSVAGTLQPQHF.

V and J are TRBV5-1 and TRBJ2-2; weak D call: TRBD2 (5 bases). Looked up from germline, CDR1 is SGHRS and CDR2 is YFSETQ. V was pared by 5 bases and J by 0 bases, with 11 bases between. This CDR3 has 15 residues. The CDR3 is CASRGGGSNTGELFF. The DNA for the CDR3 is TGCGCCAGCAGAGGAGGCGGTTCGAACACCGGGGAGCTGTTTTTT.

The CDR3 region is CASSIDTRERYEQYF. The DNA of the CDR3 is TGTGCCAGTAGTATAGATACACGGGAGAGGTACGAGCAGTACTTC. The rearrangement links TRBV19 to TRBJ2-7; D possibly corresponds to TRBD2 (6 bases). Trimming left V 0 bases short and J 4 bases short, with 13 bases between. The CDR3 is 15 residues long. CDR1 is LNHDA, CDR2 SQIVND, per germline (reference sequence).

The chain has TRBV29-1 and TRBJ2-1, with TRBD2 as a possible D gene (6 bases). Germline lookup yields CDR1 SQVTM and CDR2 ANQGSEA. Trimming removed 3 bases from V and 7 bases from J, with 16 bases in between. The CDR3 is 14 amino acids. CDR3 sequence: CSVDRRDRGNEQFF. The CDR3 DNA reads as TGCAGCGTTGATCGGCGGGATCGGGGGAATGAGCAGTTCTTC.

This clone came up once. This chain connects TRBV4-1 to TRBJ1-6; D not certain. The germline gives CDR1 MGHRA, CDR2 YSYEKL. The CDR3 loop spans 15 amino acids. V lost 0 bases, J lost 9 bases, and 12 bases lay in between. DNA for the CDR3: TGCGCCAGCAGCCAAGACCCCGGTACTTCTTCACCCCTCCACTTT. The encoded protein is CASSQDPGTSSPLHF.

This chain connects TRBV6-1 to TRBJ2-7; no definite D call. V gave up 6 bases and J gave up 0 bases, with 15 bases separating them. The V gene's germline CDR1 is MNHNS and CDR2 SASEGT. The CDR3 loop spans 15 amino acids. The CDR3 protein is CASSVLGWSSYEQYF. CDR3 in DNA: TGTGCCAGCAGCGTCCTAGGATGGAGCTCCTACGAGCAGTACTTC.

This clone was picked up one time. V and J are TRBV13 and TRBJ2-2, with 8 bases matching TRBD2. The trim removed 6 bases at V and 4 bases at J, leaving 7 bases unmatched. The germline CDR1 and CDR2 sequences are PRHDT and FYEKMQ (reference sequence). The CDR3 is made up of 15 amino acids. The CDR3 DNA is TGTGCCAGCAGACCGAGCGGGGGAGGCACCGGGGAGCTGTTTTTT. It yields the protein CASRPSGGGTGELFF. Looking up the rest from reference TRBV13 and TRBJ2-2 gives the full variable domain: AAGVIQSPRHLIKEKRETATLKCYPIPRHDTVYWYQQGPGQDPQFLISFYEKMQSDKGSIPDRFSAQQFSDYHSELNMSSLELGDSALYFCASRPSGGGTGELFFGEGSRLTVL.

The rearrangement joins TRBV9 to TRBJ2-2; 8 bases align to TRBD1. The CDR3 totals 14 residues. Germline V gives CDR1 SGDLS, CDR2 YYNGEE. The V gene end was trimmed by 4 bases and the J gene end by 6 bases; junction bases not matched to a gene: 5. The CDR3 nucleotides read TGTGCCAGCAGCACTCGGACAGGGTCCGGGGAGCTGTTTTTT. This translates into CASSTRTGSGELFF.

V usage is TRBV11-3 and J usage is TRBJ1-1; D is ambiguous. Germline values: CDR1 SGHNT, CDR2 YENEEA. V gave up 5 bases and J gave up 2 bases, with 9 bases separating them. The CDR3 covers 13 residues. The CDR3: CASSPAGNTEAFF. CDR3 in DNA: TGTGCCAGCAGCCCTGCAGGTAACACTGAAGCTTTCTTT.

This clone was detected a few times. J is TRBJ2-3 and V is TRBV2; 10 bases match TRBD1. CDR3 size: 15 residues. Germline values: CDR1 SNHLY, CDR2 FYNNEI. Unmatched junction bases numbered 5, after V lost 1 base and J lost 7 bases. The CDR3: CASSEGQGAPNTQYF. The CDR3 DNA sequence: TGTGCCAGCAGTGAAGGACAGGGGGCGCCTAATACGCAGTATTTT.

The V and J genes are TRBV7-8 and TRBJ2-2; D is ambiguous. CDR1 is SGHVS and CDR2 is FQNEAQ in the germline V gene. The CDR3 has 15 amino acids. V was shortened by 5 bases and J by 7 bases, with 17 bases between the two germline ends. The CDR3 here is CASSPLERFDGELFF. CDR3 nucleotide sequence: TGTGCCAGCAGCCCCCTAGAGAGATTTGACGGGGAGCTGTTTTTT.

V usage is TRBV4-3 and J usage is TRBJ1-1, with 11 bases that match TRBD1. The V gene end was trimmed by 3 bases and the J gene end by 4 bases; junction bases not matched to a gene: 1. There are 14 residues in the CDR3. Germline V gene lookup returns CDR1 LGHNA and CDR2 YSLEER. CDR3 loop: CASSHGQGATEAFF. The CDR3 DNA reads as TGCGCCAGCAGCCACGGACAGGGGGCCACTGAAGCTTTCTTT.

The chain has TRBV7-8 and TRBJ2-3, with TRBD2 matching over 15 bases. Trimming at V came to 4 bases and at J to 7 bases, leaving 12 bases not matched to a gene. CDR1 is SGHVS, CDR2 FQNEAQ, per germline. CDR3 length: 18 amino acids. In nucleotides, the CDR3 is TGTGCCAGCAGCTGGACTGCAGAAGGACTAGCGGGAGGGCATACGCAGTATTTT. Translating it yields CASSWTAEGLAGGHTQYF.

DNA for the CDR3: TGTGCCAGTAGTATCGGGTGGACAGGGTTAAACATTCAGTACTTC. The encoded protein is CASSIGWTGLNIQYF. The genes are TRBV19 and TRBJ2-4; 8 nucleotides line up with TRBD1. Unmatched junction bases numbered 7, after V lost 3 bases and J lost 6 bases. There are 15 residues in the CDR3. Germline CDR1 and CDR2: LNHDA and SQIVND (reference sequence). Supplemented by reference TRBV19 and TRBJ2-4, the full variable domain reads DGGITQSPKYLFRKEGQNVTLSCEQNLNHDAMYWYRQDPGQGLRLIYYSQIVNDFQKGDIAEGYSVSREKKESFPLTVTSAQKNPTAFYLCASSIGWTGLNIQYFGAGTRLSVL.

The genes are TRBV2 and TRBJ2-5; weak D call: TRBD2 (6 bases). With the DNA end fitting TRBJ2-7 better, the J assignment may be wrong. The CDR3 loop spans 17 amino acids. The V gene's germline CDR1 is SNHLY and CDR2 FYNNEI. The CDR3 spells CASSESRVGGTPYEQYF. CDR3 nucleotides: TGTGCCAGCAGTGAGTCACGAGTGGGCGGGACGCCCTACGAGCAGTACTTC.

The V call is TRBV27, the J call TRBJ1-1; 8 bases line up with TRBD1. Trimming at V came to 5 bases and at J to 3 bases, leaving 14 bases not matched to a gene. The CDR3 runs to 17 residues. Germline CDR1 and CDR2: MNHEY and SMNVEV (reference sequence). CDR3 protein: CASSPRQGRPLDTEAFF. CDR3 nucleotides: TGTGCCAGCAGTCCCCGACAGGGGCGGCCCCTGGACACTGAAGCTTTCTTT.

This sequence joins TRBV28 and TRBJ1-1; D ambiguous. Trimming shortened V by 2 bases and J by 1 base, and 5 bases separated the two germline ends. The CDR3 is 13 amino acids. Germline-derived CDR1 and CDR2 are MDHEN and SYDVKM. The CDR3 DNA reads as TGTGCCAGCAGTTTAAAAGCGAACACTGAAGCTTTCTTT. The encoded protein is CASSLKANTEAFF.

The CDR3 sequence is CASSGTWGDEQYF. DNA for the CDR3: TGTGCCAGCAGCGGGACCTGGGGGGACGAGCAGTACTTC. The chain couples TRBV11-2 to TRBJ2-7, with D possibly TRBD2 on 6 matching bases. This CDR3 region has 13 residues. Trimming removed 5 bases at V and 5 bases at J, with 13 bases between. Germline V gene sequence: CDR1 SGHAT, CDR2 FQNNGV.

With regard to this clone: The same CDR3 can be traced to other DNA sequences in this sample. The J gene is TRBJ2-7, the V gene TRBV4-1; 8 bases are a match to TRBD2. V lost 1 base and J lost 4; bases outside the gene matches: 0. The germline gives CDR1 MGHRA, CDR2 YSYEKL. The CDR3 runs to 13 residues. In nucleotides, the CDR3 is TGCGCCAGCAGCCAAGGCGGGGGGTACGAGCAGTACTTC. Protein: CASSQGGGYEQYF.

V and J are TRBV7-9 and TRBJ2-1; D remains ambiguous. This CDR3 comprises 12 residues. V lost 8 bases, J lost 10 bases, and 15 bases lay in between. Germline assignment: CDR1 SEHNR and CDR2 FQNEAQ (reference sequence). The CDR3 bases are TGTGCCAGCCGTTCGCGTGCCGGGGAGCAGTTCTTC. Translating gives CASRSRAGEQFF.

This chain links TRBV6-5 with TRBJ2-3; D is possibly TRBD2 (5 bases). V was pared by 2 bases and J by 4 bases, with 10 bases between. Germline V gene lookup returns CDR1 MNHEY and CDR2 SVGAGI. The CDR3 is 14 residues long. This chain's CDR3 is CASSYGRVADTQYF. CDR3 nucleotide sequence: TGTGCCAGCAGTTACGGGCGGGTCGCAGATACGCAGTATTTT.

CDR3 sequence reads: CASSDSVTGTGEQFF. CDR3 in DNA: TGTGCCAGCAGTGACTCGGTGACAGGGACGGGTGAGCAGTTCTTC. The V and J genes are TRBV6-4 and TRBJ2-1; 7 nucleotides line up with TRBD1. The CDR3 contains 15 residues. Looked up from germline, CDR1 is MRHNA and CDR2 is SNTAGT. V was pared by 0 bases and J by 9 bases, with 8 bases of the junction left unmatched.

The rearrangement links TRBV6-5 to TRBJ1-1; tentatively, D is TRBD1 (5 bases). The CDR3 has 13 residues. V was trimmed by 6 bases and J by 3 bases, leaving 11 bases between them. From germline, CDR1 is MNHEY and CDR2 SVGAGI. CDR3 region: CASRRGWDTEAFF. CDR3 in DNA: TGTGCCAGCAGGCGGGGGTGGGACACTGAAGCTTTCTTT.

The CDR3 nucleotides are TGCGCCAGCAGCCCGGGACAGGGGGACACTGAAGCTTTCTTT. Protein product: CASSPGQGDTEAFF. The chain combines TRBV4-1 with TRBJ1-1, with TRBD1 matching 11 bases. J lost 3 bases, V lost 4 bases, and 1 base had no gene match. CDR1 is MGHRA and CDR2 is YSYEKL in the germline V gene. The CDR3 is 14 amino acids.